Each of the 13 T cell receptor beta chains below was sequenced from the same sample in a study of shared clonotypes between healthy human individuals. The table came from immunoSEQ multiplex PCR; TCRdb's copy has only in-frame clones and leaves some out. The data hold roughly 640,000 clones, with around 74% observed a single time. Sequenced sample: memory CD4+ T cells sorted from blood. Documented subset: CD45RA-negative fraction. All receptors derive from a young woman in good health.

The chain uses TRBV18 and TRBJ1-2; D unresolved. CDR1 and CDR2 from the germline V gene are KGHSH and LQKENI. The CDR3 is made up of 14 amino acids. The germline V and J ends were trimmed by 4 bases and 6 bases, with 15 bases remaining between them. CDR3 in amino acids: CASSQTQENNGYTF. CDR3 sequence (DNA): TGTGCCAGCTCACAAACGCAGGAGAATAATGGCTACACCTTC.

The chain links TRBV7-2 to TRBJ1-1; no firm D call. The CDR3 spans 14 residues. Germline CDR1 reads SGHTA; CDR2 reads FQGNSA. The ends were cut back, 5 bases at V and 1 base at J, with 11 bases in the middle. Here the CDR3 reads CASSIGLRNTEAFF. The DNA for the CDR3 is TGTGCCAGCAGCATAGGGTTGCGGAACACTGAAGCTTTCTTT.

This sequence joins TRBV28 and TRBJ1-5, with D maybe TRBD1 (6 bases). This CDR3 comprises 16 residues. Per the germline V gene, CDR1 is MDHEN and CDR2 is SYDVKM. The germline V and J ends were trimmed by 6 bases and 2 bases, with 17 bases remaining between them. This chain's CDR3 is CASSSAGGQGNQPQHF. In DNA, the CDR3 is TGTGCCAGCAGCTCTGCCGGGGGGCAGGGCAATCAGCCCCAGCATTTT.

This clone occurred once. The chain recombines TRBV19 with TRBJ2-1, with TRBD2 as a possible D gene (5 bases). The CDR3 extends over 14 amino acids. V lost 7 bases, J lost 7 bases, and 17 bases lay in between. The germline gives CDR1 LNHDA, CDR2 SQIVND (reference sequence). CDR3 residues: CASTHEGRRNEQFF. The CDR3, as DNA: TGTGCCAGTACGCATGAGGGCCGCCGGAATGAGCAGTTCTTC.

The CDR3 sequence: CASRVDGGWGNTEAFF. The CDR3 coding sequence is TGTGCCAGCAGAGTAGATGGAGGGTGGGGCAACACTGAAGCTTTCTTT. The rearrangement joins TRBV5-4 to TRBJ1-1, with D tentatively TRBD1 (5 bases). Trimming cost V 5 bases and J 2 bases, with 19 bases left between them. Germline CDR1 and CDR2: SGHNT and YYREEE (reference sequence). The CDR3 length is 16 residues. The full variable domain, rest sourced from reference TRBV5-4 and TRBJ1-1, is ETGVTQSPTHLIKTRGQQVTLRCSSQSGHNTVSWYQQALGQGPQFIFQYYREEENGRGNFPPRFSGLQFPNYSSELNVNALELDDSALYLCASRVDGGWGNTEAFFGQGTRLTVV.

This clone was seen more than once but under ten times. The chain is built from TRBV5-1 and TRBJ2-1; D might be TRBD2 (5 bases). The CDR3 has 15 amino acids. Germline CDR1 and CDR2: SGHRS and YFSETQ. V lost 6 bases and J 3 bases, leaving 16 bases between the germline ends. The CDR3: CASTPDSFLYNEQFF. CDR3 sequence (DNA): TGCGCCAGCACCCCGGACTCATTCCTCTACAATGAGCAGTTCTTC.

The chain joins TRBV2 to TRBJ2-7; 13 nucleotides line up with TRBD2. CDR1 and CDR2 from the germline V gene are SNHLY and FYNNEI. With 5 bases clipped from V and 7 bases from J, the junction kept 11 bases outside the gene matches. CDR3 length equals 16 residues. The CDR3 DNA reads TGTGCCAGCAGTCATCCGGGACTAGCGGGATGGGATGAGCAGTACTTC. Protein sequence: CASSHPGLAGWDEQYF.

The chain has TRBV29-1 and TRBJ1-1, with no clear D. With 5 bases removed from V and 1 base from J, the gap between germline ends came to 11 bases. Germline lookup yields CDR1 SQVTM and CDR2 ANQGSEA. The CDR3 covers 13 residues. The CDR3 DNA reads as TGCAGCGTTTCTCCCGCCCCGAACACTGAAGCTTTCTTT. It yields the protein CSVSPAPNTEAFF.

This clone was seen more than once but under ten times. The rearrangement joins TRBV19 to TRBJ2-5; the D gene is possibly TRBD1 (6 bases). The V end lost 2 bases, the J end lost 5 bases, and 9 bases lay between the germline ends. Germline CDR1 reads LNHDA; CDR2 reads SQIVND (reference sequence). The CDR3 extends over 13 amino acids. CDR3 protein: CASSIQGMETQYF. The CDR3 DNA reads TGTGCCAGTAGTATACAGGGGATGGAGACCCAGTACTTC.

This clone has a handful of counts. The V and J genes are TRBV13 and TRBJ2-7, with D maybe TRBD1 (5 bases). This CDR3 has 15 amino acids. Germline assignment: CDR1 PRHDT and CDR2 FYEKMQ (reference sequence). V lost 3 bases and J lost 4, with 16 bases in between. Here the CDR3 DNA reads TGTGCCAGCAGCTTTGGCCTGACAGTACCATACGAGCAGTACTTC. This sequence encodes CASSFGLTVPYEQYF.

This clone was found a few times. V and J are TRBV6-1 and TRBJ1-6; D is ambiguous. The CDR3 totals 14 residues. Trimming removed 4 bases at V and 7 bases at J, with 11 bases between. CDR1 is MNHNS, CDR2 SASEGT, per germline. The CDR3 region has the DNA TGTGCCAGCAGTGGTCGGACTTTCAATTCACCCCTCCACTTT. It is translated as CASSGRTFNSPLHF.

The chain uses TRBV5-1 and TRBJ2-5; D is uncertain. This CDR3 spans 14 amino acids. With 0 bases removed from V and 1 base from J, the gap between germline ends came to 7 bases. Germline V gene sequence: CDR1 SGHRS, CDR2 YFSETQ. The CDR3, as DNA: TGCGCCAGCAGCTTGGCGCTTCTCCAAGAGACCCAGTACTTC. This sequence encodes CASSLALLQETQYF.

The rearrangement joins TRBV7-8 to TRBJ1-1; the match to TRBD1 covers 7 bases. The CDR3 totals 13 residues. CDR1 is SGHVS and CDR2 is FQNEAQ in the germline V gene. With V trimmed by 2 bases and J by 11 bases, 8 bases remained unmatched. Here the CDR3 reads CASSLRDSPSAFF. The CDR3 DNA reads as TGTGCCAGCAGCTTACGGGACAGCCCGTCGGCTTTCTTT. Using reference TRBV7-8 and TRBJ1-1 for the parts outside the CDR3, the full variable domain is GAGVSQSPRYKVAKRGQDVALRCDPISGHVSLFWYQQALGQGPEFLTYFQNEAQLDKSGLPSDRFFAERPEGSVSTLKIQRTQQEDSAVYLCASSLRDSPSAFFGQGTRLTVV.